Listed below are T cell receptor beta chains from one sample, sequenced in a study of blood T cell repertoires in COVID-19. TCRdb keeps only in-frame clones here, not all; method: immunoSEQ multiplex PCR. The data show more than 200,000 clones, about 86% seen once. Sample: peripheral blood. The receptors were sampled from a woman in her 50s with acute or convalescent COVID-19. Each CDR3 is given with its conserved first and last residue. Each record gives: V gene, D gene, clone size, J gene, CDR3 DNA, CDR3 protein. D genes are given only for firm matches. Clone size appears in some rows only: once, few, many, or a class for an expanded clone.

V: TRBV6-5
D: NA
size: NA
J: TRBJ2-3
DNA: TGTGCCACCAGATGGAAGGGGGTCGAGGCAGATACGCAGTATTTT
CDR3: CATRWKGVEADTQYF

V: TRBV6-5
D: NA
size: NA
J: TRBJ1-5
DNA: TGTGCCAGCAGTTACGGAGGGGGCAATCAGCCCCAGCATTTT
CDR3: CASSYGGGNQPQHF

V: TRBV5-1
D: NA
size: NA
J: TRBJ1-3
DNA: TGCGCCAGCAGCGAGGGAGACGGTGGAAACACCATATATTTT
CDR3: CASSEGDGGNTIYF

V: TRBV11-3
D: TRBD2
size: few
J: TRBJ2-5
DNA: TGTGCCAGCAGCCAAAGAGCCGGGACTAGGGTAGAGACCCAGTACTTC
CDR3: CASSQRAGTRVETQYF

V: TRBV18
D: TRBD1
size: NA
J: TRBJ2-7
DNA: TGTGCCAGCTCACCCTGGACAGGCTCCTACGAGCAGTACTTC
CDR3: CASSPWTGSYEQYF

V: TRBV27
D: TRBD1
size: NA
J: TRBJ2-2
DNA: TGTGCCAGCAGTCTCGGGACAGGTACCGGGGAGCTGTTTTTT
CDR3: CASSLGTGTGELFF

V: TRBV6-5
D: NA
size: NA
J: TRBJ1-1
DNA: TGTGCCAGCCGGGAGTACACGAACACTGAAGCTTTCTTT
CDR3: CASREYTNTEAFF

V: TRBV6-5
D: NA
size: NA
J: TRBJ1-2
DNA: TGTGCCAGCAGGAACACTAACTATGGCTACACCTTC
CDR3: CASRNTNYGYTF

V: TRBV5-1
D: NA
size: NA
J: TRBJ1-2
DNA: TGCGCCAGCAGCTTGGCAAATAACTATGGCTACACCTTC
CDR3: CASSLANNYGYTF

V: TRBV6-5
D: NA
size: NA
J: TRBJ1-1
DNA: TGTGCCGGCTGGACACCTAACACTGAAGCTTTCTTT
CDR3: CAGWTPNTEAFF

V: TRBV3-1/TRBV3-2
D: TRBD1
size: NA
J: TRBJ1-1
DNA: TGTGCCAGCAGCTTTCAGGGGGCGCGGACTGAAGCTTTCTTT
CDR3: CASSFQGARTEAFF

V: TRBV5-1
D: NA
size: NA
J: TRBJ2-2
DNA: TGCGCCAGCGGTAGGTCGGAAAGGGGCGGCACCGGGGAGCTGTTTTTT
CDR3: CASGRSERGGTGELFF

V: TRBV18
D: TRBD1
size: NA
J: TRBJ2-5
DNA: TGTGCCAGCCGGGACAGGGGCAGCGAGACCCAGTACTTC
CDR3: CASRDRGSETQYF

V: TRBV10-3
D: NA
size: NA
J: TRBJ1-6
DNA: TGTGCCATCAGTGAGTCCGGGGGGCCAAATTCACCCCTCCACTTT
CDR3: CAISESGGPNSPLHF